Below are 24 T cell receptor beta chains sequenced from a single sample in a study of Ad26.COV2.S vaccination and SARS-CoV-2 variants. Stated treatment: about 20 received Ad26.COV2.S at low or high dose, single or two shots; five or six received placebo; per-sample allocation not given. Sampling occurred on day 63 after the first vaccine or placebo injection. Measured with immunoSEQ multiplex PCR; TCRdb has only the in-frame clones, and not every one. The data contain about 350,000 clones, about nine tenths of them seen just once; the ten biggest clones take up 6.4%. This specimen was peripheral blood, taken in a trial of Ad26.COV2.S vaccine versus placebo. These receptors all stem from a person between 18 and 65 years old who received the Ad26.COV2.S COVID-19 vaccine or a placebo.

In its sample, this clone was seen many times. The rearrangement links TRBV6-4 to TRBJ2-1; the match to TRBD2 covers 11 bases. This CDR3 has 14 residues. With 4 bases clipped from V and 4 bases from J, the junction kept 0 bases outside the gene matches. Germline CDR1 is MRHNA and CDR2 is SNTAGT. In DNA, the CDR3 is TGTGCCAGCAGTGCTAGCGGGGGGTACAATGAGCAGTTCTTC. This codes for CASSASGGYNEQFF.

The chain carries TRBV19 and TRBJ2-2; either TRBD1 or TRBD2 may fit D (6 bases each). V lost 7 bases and J 7 bases, leaving 19 bases between the germline ends. Germline loops: CDR1 LNHDA, CDR2 SQIVND (reference sequence). The CDR3 runs 15 residues. For the CDR3, the DNA is TGTGCCAGTATAAAGGGGGGCGTCTCCGTCGGGGAGCTGTTTTTT. Protein: CASIKGGVSVGELFF.

This clone is a singleton in its sample. V gene TRBV19 combines with J gene TRBJ2-1; maybe TRBD2 (6 bases). Trimming removed 3 bases at V and 9 bases at J, with 18 bases between. The length of the CDR3 is 15 residues. Germline V CDR1 and CDR2: LNHDA, SQIVND (reference sequence). For the CDR3, the DNA is TGTGCCAGTAGTATTCCATCGGGAGTTGGACCTGAGCAGTTCTTC. Amino acid sequence: CASSIPSGVGPEQFF.

This clone was detected only a few times. V usage is TRBV6-2 or TRBV6-3 and J usage is TRBJ1-5, with TRBD1 matching 8 bases. There are 14 residues in the CDR3. CDR1 MNHEY and CDR2 SVGEGT come from the germline V gene. J was trimmed by 4 bases and V by 6 bases; bases with no gene match: 5. The CDR3 bases are TGTGCCAGCAGCCTCGGACAGGGAAATCAGCCCCAGCATTTT. It specifies CASSLGQGNQPQHF.

This chain uses TRBV28 with TRBJ2-7; D ambiguous. V shed 2 bases and J shed 0 bases, with 11 bases lying between them. Germline V gene data show CDR1 as MDHEN and CDR2 as SYDVKM. This CDR3 has 15 residues. Here the CDR3 DNA reads TGTGCCAGCAGTTTAGATGCCCAGAGCTCCTACGAGCAGTACTTC. This sequence encodes CASSLDAQSSYEQYF.

The V and J genes are TRBV27 and TRBJ1-5; 10 positions match TRBD1. V gave up 1 base and J gave up 3 bases; unmatched junction bases: 6. The CDR3 has 17 residues. Germline CDR1 is MNHEY and CDR2 is SMNVEV (reference sequence). The CDR3 bases are TGTGCCAGCAGTTTATTTTGGACAGGGGGTCCCAATCAGCCCCAGCATTTT. Translation gives CASSLFWTGGPNQPQHF.

V usage is TRBV5-1 and J usage is TRBJ2-1; D may correspond to TRBD1 or TRBD2 (5 bases each). CDR3 length: 14 residues. V dropped 1 base and J dropped 3 bases, with 8 bases sitting between them. From germline, CDR1 is SGHRS and CDR2 YFSETQ. The CDR3 DNA reads TGCGCCAGCAGCTTGATTGGGGGCTACAATGAGCAGTTCTTC. This sequence encodes CASSLIGGYNEQFF.

The chain employs TRBV4-1 and TRBJ1-2, with a possible D match to TRBD1 (6 bases). With 4 bases removed from V and 8 bases from J, the gap between germline ends came to 17 bases. The CDR3 covers 14 residues. From germline, CDR1 is MGHRA and CDR2 YSYEKL. CDR3 sequence: CASSLPGAGRGYTF. CDR3 nucleotide sequence: TGCGCCAGCAGCCTACCGGGGGCAGGGCGGGGCTACACCTTC.

The chain is built from TRBV27 and TRBJ2-1; 8 bases align to TRBD2. The V gene's germline CDR1 is MNHEY and CDR2 SMNVEV (reference sequence). With V trimmed by 2 bases and J by 3 bases, 6 bases remained unmatched. This CDR3 contains 16 residues. The CDR3 DNA follows: TGTGCCAGCAGTTTAAGTGGGCTAGCGGGCTACAATGAGCAGTTCTTC. This sequence encodes CASSLSGLAGYNEQFF.

This chain links TRBV7-3 with TRBJ1-1, with D uncertain. The germline V gene encodes CDR1 SGHTA and CDR2 FQGTGA. V was pared by 10 bases and J by 0 bases, with 12 bases between. This CDR3 contains 13 residues. CDR3 sequence (DNA): TGTGCCACCCGCCGTAACATGAACACTGAAGCTTTCTTT. This translates into CATRRNMNTEAFF.

The chain couples TRBV19 to TRBJ2-7, with 9 bases fitting TRBD1. In germline, CDR1 is LNHDA, CDR2 SQIVND (reference sequence). The CDR3 has 15 residues. J was trimmed by 5 bases and V by 1 base; bases with no gene match: 6. The CDR3 nucleotides are TGTGCCAGTAGTATAGCGGGACAGGGTTTCCACGAGCAGTACTTC. Encoded protein: CASSIAGQGFHEQYF.

CDR3 region: CATSRGPLLAGGPTAEKETQYF. The CDR3 bases are TGTGCCACCAGCAGAGGTCCCCTCCTAGCGGGGGGGCCCACCGCCGAAAAAGAGACCCAGTACTTC. The chain couples TRBV15 to TRBJ2-5; TRBD2 agrees at 12 bases. Germline CDR1 LNHNV, CDR2 YYDKDF (reference sequence). The J segment lost 3 bases and the V segment lost 1 base, leaving 21 bases of the junction unmatched. There are 22 residues in the CDR3.

This chain connects TRBV18 to TRBJ1-1; possibly TRBD1 for D (5 bases). In germline, CDR1 is KGHSH, CDR2 LQKENI. The V end lost 2 bases, the J end lost 4 bases, and 11 bases lay between the germline ends. There are 14 residues in the CDR3. CDR3 amino acids: CASSPSGPLTEAFF. In DNA, the CDR3 is TGTGCCAGCTCACCATCAGGGCCGCTCACTGAAGCTTTCTTT.

The chain recombines TRBV29-1 with TRBJ1-5; 10 nucleotides match TRBD1. The J segment lost 7 bases and the V segment lost 6 bases, leaving 6 bases of the junction unmatched. CDR3 length: 13 amino acids. CDR1 SQVTM and CDR2 ANQGSEA come from the germline V gene. The CDR3 nucleotides read TGCAGCGTCGGGACAGGGGTTCAACAGCCCCAGCATTTT. It codes for CSVGTGVQQPQHF. The variable domain in full, completed from reference TRBV29-1 and TRBJ1-5, reads SAVISQKPSRDICQRGTSLTIQCQVDSQVTMMFWYRQQPGQSLTLIATANQGSEATYESGFVIDKFPISRPNLTFSTLTVSNMSPEDSSIYLCSVGTGVQQPQHFGDGTRLSIL.

The chain has TRBV11-1 and TRBJ1-1, with D unresolved. The CDR3 length is 12 residues. CDR1 and CDR2 from the germline V gene are SGHAT and FQDESV (reference sequence). Trimming pared 3 bases from V and 5 bases from J, leaving 7 bases between. The CDR3 sequence is CASSFGSTEAFF. CDR3 DNA: TGTGCCAGCAGCTTCGGCTCGACTGAAGCTTTCTTT.

The CDR3 nucleotides read TGTGCCAGCAGCGTAGGGACTAGCGGGAGGGCCGCAGATACGCAGTATTTT. It translates to CASSVGTSGRAADTQYF. This chain connects TRBV9 to TRBJ2-3, with 15 positions matching TRBD2. Losses at the gene ends were 0 bases for V and 4 bases for J; bases not matched to a gene: 3. The CDR3 covers 17 residues. Looked up from germline, CDR1 is SGDLS and CDR2 is YYNGEE.

This clone was seen only a few times. This chain connects TRBV30 to TRBJ1-5; D gene unclear. The CDR3 loop spans 15 amino acids. The ends were cut back, 2 bases at V and 3 bases at J, with 14 bases in the middle. Per germline, CDR1 GTSNPN and CDR2 SVGIG (reference sequence). CDR3 bases: TGTGCCTGGAGTTCTGAACTACAGTTCAATCAGCCCCAGCATTTT. Amino acids: CAWSSELQFNQPQHF.

CDR3 sequence: CATSSVARDRQYF. The CDR3 DNA is TGTGCCACCAGCAGTGTAGCTCGGGACCGCCAGTACTTC. V gene TRBV15 combines with J gene TRBJ2-5; D might be TRBD1 or TRBD2, each matching 5 bases. The germline V gene encodes CDR1 LNHNV and CDR2 YYDKDF (reference sequence). The ends were cut back, 3 bases at V and 10 bases at J, with 15 bases in the middle. The CDR3 totals 13 residues.

V and J are TRBV6-5 and TRBJ1-2, with D perhaps matching TRBD1 (6 bases). V gave up 7 bases and J gave up 4 bases, with 13 bases separating them. This CDR3 region has 13 residues. CDR1 and CDR2 (germline): MNHEY, SVGAGI. CDR3 residues: CASTSTGRYGYTF. CDR3 bases: TGTGCCAGCACCTCGACAGGTCGCTATGGCTACACCTTC.

The chain combines TRBV30 with TRBJ1-1; D not certain. The CDR3 length is 11 residues. V dropped 4 bases and J dropped 6 bases, with 9 bases sitting between them. CDR1 GTSNPN and CDR2 SVGIG come from the germline V gene (reference sequence). The CDR3, as DNA: TGTGCCTGGAATCCCCGCGCTGAAGCTTTCTTT. Translated, it gives CAWNPRAEAFF.

The CDR3 loop is CASSQQGRLGNTGELFF. The CDR3 DNA reads TGCGCCAGCAGCCAACAAGGCAGGTTGGGTAACACCGGGGAGCTGTTTTTT. The V gene is TRBV4-3, the J gene TRBJ2-2; D remains ambiguous. Deletions cut 2 bases from V and 2 bases from J, with 15 bases between. Germline V gives CDR1 LGHNA, CDR2 YSLEER. This CDR3 has 17 residues.

J is TRBJ1-2 and V is TRBV4-2, with D tentatively TRBD1 (6 bases). Germline CDR1 reads LGHNA; CDR2 reads YNFKEQ. Trimming took 6 bases from V and 4 from J, leaving 24 bases between them. CDR3 length: 17 amino acids. For the CDR3, the DNA is TGTGCCAGCAGACAAAGGACAGCTCCCATTCTAGGCTATGGCTACACCTTC. This encodes CASRQRTAPILGYGYTF.

V and J are TRBV5-6 and TRBJ1-6; D not resolved. Germline CDR1 SGHDT, CDR2 YYEEEE. The CDR3 has 12 amino acids. V lost 6 bases and J lost 8, with 9 bases in between. The CDR3 loop is CASTRRDSPLHF. CDR3 coding DNA: TGTGCCAGCACCCGGCGTGATTCACCCCTCCACTTT. The whole variable domain, filled in from reference TRBV5-6 and TRBJ1-6, reads DAGVTQSPTHLIKTRGQQVTLRCSPKSGHDTVSWYQQALGQGPQFIFQYYEEEERQRGNFPDRFSGHQFPNYSSELNVNALLLGDSALYLCASTRRDSPLHFGNGTRLTVT.

The chain joins TRBV12-3 or TRBV12-4 to TRBJ1-1, with TRBD1 as a possible D gene (6 bases). The V gene lost 6 bases and the J gene lost 9 bases, with 17 bases spanning the gap. CDR3 size: 13 residues. The CDR3 sequence: CASRQGGGTKAFF. In nucleotides, the CDR3 is TGTGCCAGCAGACAGGGTGGCGGTACAAAAGCTTTCTTT.